One sample yielded the 26 T cell receptor beta chains listed below, sequenced in a study of T cells in Graves' hyperthyroidism and ophthalmopathy (dated by TCRdb to the late 2010s). The library was built by means of multiplex PCR. These reads were obtained on an Illumina HiSeq 2000. TCR beta CDR3 regions were amplified from RNA transcripts. The TCR CDR3 was subjected to a first round of RT-PCR using the HTBI primer set and the Qiagen OneStep RT-PCR kit. TCRdb ran its own pipeline on the public reads, namely fastp trimming at Q25 and MiXCR clone calling, and kept in-frame beta chains. CDR3 protein sequences are deduplicated, and each keeps its most common genes and DNA. Recorded for this sample are a few hundred thousand distinct CDR3 sequences; about 20% of them occurred a single time. Of the sample, around 47% falls within the top ten clones. Sequenced: blood. The receptors stem from a woman between 50 and 59 years old with Graves' hyperthyroidism.

This clonotype was recorded at least ten times. The genes are TRBV3-1 and TRBJ1-2, with D unclear. Germline CDR1 and CDR2: LGHDT and YNNKEL (reference sequence). V dropped 1 base and J dropped 5 bases, with 2 bases sitting between them. This CDR3 contains 11 residues. The CDR3 loop is CASSQAYGYTF. CDR3 nucleotide sequence: TGTGCCAGCAGCCAAGCATATGGCTACACCTTC.

V usage is TRBV9 and J usage is TRBJ1-3; D gene ambiguous. V lost 2 bases and J lost 4, with 10 bases in between. This CDR3 is built from 14 residues. The germline V gene has CDR1 SGDLS and CDR2 YYNGEE. The CDR3: CASSVEVAGNTIYF. Written as DNA, the CDR3 is TGTGCCAGCAGCGTTGAGGTAGCGGGAAACACCATATATTTT.

A single count supports this clonotype. V and J are TRBV5-1 and TRBJ1-5; tentative D call: TRBD1 (5 bases). The CDR3 has 15 residues. Germline CDR1 and CDR2: SGHRS and YFSETQ. Trimming left V 2 bases short and J 1 base short, with 10 bases between. The CDR3, as DNA: TGCGCCAGCAGCTTAGGGGTGGGGAGCAATCAGCCCCAGCATTTT. Translated: CASSLGVGSNQPQHF. Based on the CDR3 plus reference TRBV5-1 and TRBJ1-5, the full variable domain is KAGVTQTPRYLIKTRGQQVTLSCSPISGHRSVSWYQQTPGQGLQFLFEYFSETQRNKGNFPGRFSGRQFSNSRSEMNVSTLELGDSALYLCASSLGVGSNQPQHFGDGTRLSIL.

V is TRBV18 and J is TRBJ2-2; D possibly corresponds to TRBD2 (6 bases). Trimming took 2 bases from V and 4 from J, leaving 11 bases between them. The CDR3 is 15 amino acids. Per the germline V gene, CDR1 is KGHSH and CDR2 is LQKENI. The CDR3 spells CASSPVAAGTGELFF. CDR3 sequence (DNA): TGTGCCAGCTCACCAGTAGCAGCGGGCACCGGGGAGCTGTTTTTT.

This clonotype showed up many times. The chain carries TRBV30 and TRBJ1-1, with 9 bases lining up with TRBD1. Germline V CDR1 and CDR2: GTSNPN, SVGIG (reference sequence). The CDR3 consists of 15 residues. V gave up 3 bases and J gave up 7 bases; unmatched junction bases: 12. The CDR3 DNA is TGTGCCTGGAGCCCTCGTCCCGGGACAGGGAATGAAGCTTTCTTT. Protein product: CAWSPRPGTGNEAFF.

There are many counts of this clonotype. V and J are TRBV20-1 and TRBJ2-1; 14 bases map to TRBD2. Germline V lookup: CDR1 DFQATT, CDR2 SNEGSKA (reference sequence). The CDR3 is made up of 17 amino acids. The trim removed 0 bases at V and 3 bases at J, leaving 4 bases unmatched. As DNA, the CDR3 is TGCAGTGCTAGAGATAAGGGACTAGCGGGGGACTACAATGAGCAGTTCTTC. Its translation is CSARDKGLAGDYNEQFF.

In this sample, this clonotype turned up a few times. This chain joins TRBV4-1 and TRBJ1-4; weak D call: TRBD1 (5 bases). The CDR3 length is 15 residues. Germline assignment: CDR1 MGHRA and CDR2 YSYEKL. V was shortened by 1 base and J by 7 bases, with 13 bases between the two germline ends. This chain's CDR3 is CASSQVGTSGEKLFF. DNA of the CDR3: TGCGCCAGCAGCCAAGTGGGGACGAGCGGTGAAAAACTGTTTTTT.

V is TRBV7-3 and J is TRBJ2-3, with 7 nucleotides matching TRBD1. CDR3 size: 16 residues. Germline V gene data show CDR1 as SGHTA and CDR2 as FQGTGA. V gave up 3 bases and J gave up 5 bases; unmatched junction bases: 11. CDR3 nucleotide sequence: TGTGCCAGCAGCTTGGGTGAGACAGGGAGCGGAGATACGCAGTATTTT. Its translation is CASSLGETGSGDTQYF.

This clonotype was seen a few times. In DNA, the CDR3 is TGTGCCAGCAGCCGAACTAGCATACCCTACAATGAGCAGTTCTTC. This codes for CASSRTSIPYNEQFF. The chain uses TRBV12-3 or TRBV12-4 and TRBJ2-1, with D maybe TRBD2 (6 bases). The CDR3 sequence is 15 residues long. V lost 6 bases and J 2 bases, leaving 14 bases between the germline ends.

This clonotype was recorded many times. The J gene is TRBJ2-3, the V gene TRBV11-2, with 7 bases aligning to TRBD1. Unmatched junction bases numbered 6, after V lost 3 bases and J lost 3 bases. The CDR3 length is 15 residues. CDR1 is SGHAT and CDR2 is FQNNGV in the germline V gene. The CDR3: CASSFRGGGTDTQYF. Written as DNA, the CDR3 is TGTGCCAGCAGCTTTCGAGGGGGCGGGACAGATACGCAGTATTTT.

This chain uses TRBV4-1 with TRBJ1-5; 7 nucleotides match TRBD1. J lost 3 bases, V lost 0 bases, and 2 bases had no gene match. Per the germline V gene, CDR1 is MGHRA and CDR2 is YSYEKL. The CDR3 is 15 amino acids. DNA for the CDR3: TGCGCCAGCAGCCAAGATGACAGGGTCAATCAGCCCCAGCATTTT. It encodes CASSQDDRVNQPQHF.

The genes are TRBV5-1 and TRBJ2-5; D is uncertain. There are 13 residues in the CDR3. The germline V and J ends were trimmed by 4 bases and 3 bases, with 10 bases remaining between them. Germline V gene sequence: CDR1 SGHRS, CDR2 YFSETQ. The CDR3 sequence is CASSHYDKETQYF. Here the CDR3 DNA reads TGCGCCAGCAGCCACTACGATAAAGAGACCCAGTACTTC.

This chain uses TRBV27 with TRBJ1-2; D is perhaps TRBD1 (6 bases). Germline values: CDR1 MNHEY, CDR2 SMNVEV (reference sequence). V lost 6 bases to trimming and J lost 3 bases, with 17 bases between them. This CDR3 has 15 residues. The DNA for the CDR3 is TGTGCCAGCAGACCTCGCCGAGGGGGAGACTATGGCTACACCTTC. Amino acid sequence: CASRPRRGGDYGYTF.

The chain uses TRBV28 and TRBJ2-3; 8 bases agree with TRBD2. This CDR3 has 16 amino acids. Germline CDR1 MDHEN, CDR2 SYDVKM. Trimming cost V 7 bases and J 0 bases; bases outside gene matches: 9. This CDR3 reads CASNLGGAPSTDTQYF. CDR3 sequence (DNA): TGTGCCAGCAACCTCGGGGGGGCTCCTAGCACAGATACGCAGTATTTT.

As to this clonotype: A much larger clone lies a single base off, so this may be a read error. The chain carries TRBV18 and TRBJ2-7; 13 bases are a match to TRBD2. V shed 4 bases and J 6 bases; nucleotides not matched to a gene: 9. The germline gives CDR1 KGHSH, CDR2 LQKENI. This CDR3 region has 16 residues. In DNA, the CDR3 is TGTGCCAGCTCACGCAACGGACTAGCGGGAGTTGCCGAGCAGTACTTC. Translated, it gives CASSRNGLAGVAEQYF. Looking up the rest from reference TRBV18 and TRBJ2-7 gives the full variable domain: NAGVMQNPRHLVRRRGQEARLRCSPMKGHSHVYWYRQLPEEGLKFMVYLQKENIIDESGMPKERFSAEFPKEGPSILRIQQVVRGDSAAYFCASSRNGLAGVAEQYFGPGTRLTVT.

The sample holds one count of this clonotype. The chain joins TRBV3-1 to TRBJ1-1; tentatively, D is TRBD1 (5 bases). V shed 0 bases and J shed 1 base, with 12 bases lying between them. The CDR3 sequence is 16 residues long. Germline V CDR1 and CDR2: LGHDT, YNNKEL (reference sequence). In DNA form, the CDR3 reads TGTGCCAGCAGCCAAGATTCTTGGGGCTGGAACACTGAAGCTTTCTTT. Its protein is CASSQDSWGWNTEAFF.

This clonotype was counted many times. The rearrangement joins TRBV14 to TRBJ1-1; D gene uncertain. Between the trimmed V and J ends, which lost 0 bases and 1 base, there was a span of 9 bases. This CDR3 is 15 amino acids long. Germline V gene data show CDR1 as SGHDN and CDR2 as FVKESK. The CDR3 reads CASSQDEITNTEAFF. The CDR3 DNA is TGTGCCAGCAGCCAAGATGAAATAACGAACACTGAAGCTTTCTTT.

This clonotype was found a few times. V gene TRBV29-1 combines with J gene TRBJ2-7; 11 nucleotides agree with TRBD2. V was clipped by 4 bases and J by 5 bases; unmatched bases: 1. The length of the CDR3 is 12 residues. The germline V gene encodes CDR1 SQVTM and CDR2 ANQGSEA. The CDR3 DNA reads TGCAGCGTTGTAGCGGGGGGGCACGAGCAGTACTTC. This codes for CSVVAGGHEQYF.

This clonotype was seen more than once but under ten times. The chain couples TRBV7-2 to TRBJ2-5, with 9 bases aligning to TRBD1. This CDR3 spans 14 amino acids. V was pared by 5 bases and J by 4 bases, with 5 bases of the junction left unmatched. Per the germline V gene, CDR1 is SGHTA and CDR2 is FQGNSA. CDR3 region: CASSPGDRAETQYF. CDR3 coding DNA: TGTGCCAGCAGCCCCGGGGACAGGGCAGAGACCCAGTACTTC.

This chain connects TRBV10-3 to TRBJ2-3; 10 nucleotides match TRBD1. From germline, CDR1 is ENHRY and CDR2 SYGVKD. This CDR3 region has 15 residues. Trimming cost V 8 bases and J 2 bases; bases outside gene matches: 7. CDR3 protein: CAIDSGTGDTDTQYF. In DNA form, the CDR3 reads TGTGCCATCGATTCCGGGACAGGGGACACAGATACGCAGTATTTT.

About this clonotype itself: A much bigger clone sits one base away, suggesting this may be a read error. The rearrangement uses TRBV3-1 and TRBJ1-4, with 7 bases identical to TRBD1. Germline CDR1 is LGHDT and CDR2 is YNNKEL (reference sequence). The CDR3 extends over 14 amino acids. CDR3 in DNA: TGTGCCGGCAGCCGGACAGGTTGGGATGAAAAACTGTTTTTT. As protein: CAGSRTGWDEKLFF.

The chain carries TRBV29-1 and TRBJ2-3, with 9 bases matching TRBD2. This CDR3 has 17 amino acids. Germline lookup yields CDR1 SQVTM and CDR2 ANQGSEA. With 4 bases clipped from V and 2 bases from J, the junction kept 13 bases outside the gene matches. The CDR3 DNA follows: TGCAGCGTTGCTGGGGCTCTAGCGGGACCTCCCACAGATACGCAGTATTTT. This translates into CSVAGALAGPPTDTQYF.

The CDR3 nucleotides are TGCAGTGCCCGTGGCACCGGGGACTATGGCTACACCTTC. Its translation: CSARGTGDYGYTF. The chain joins TRBV20-1 to TRBJ1-2; unclear D gene. Germline V gene sequence: CDR1 DFQATT, CDR2 SNEGSKA (reference sequence). The V and J ends lost 6 bases and 3 bases respectively, with 14 bases between them. The CDR3 covers 13 residues.

This clonotype has ten or more counts. The chain carries TRBV2 and TRBJ2-1; no firm D call. V lost 2 bases, J lost 4 bases, and 6 bases lay in between. Germline CDR1 is SNHLY and CDR2 is FYNNEI. The CDR3 is 13 residues long. DNA for the CDR3: TGTGCCAGCAGTGAACAGGAGTACAATGAGCAGTTCTTC. Its translation is CASSEQEYNEQFF. The variable domain in full, with the rest retrieved from reference TRBV2 and TRBJ2-1, is EPEVTQTPSHQVTQMGQEVILRCVPISNHLYFYWYRQILGQKVEFLVSFYNNEISEKSEIFDDQFSVERPDGSNFTLKIRSTKLEDSAMYFCASSEQEYNEQFFGPGTRLTVL.

This clonotype was seen a handful of times. CDR3 sequence reads: CASSPRQSTYEQYF. The CDR3 DNA reads TGTGCCAGCAGCCCAAGACAGTCGACCTACGAGCAGTACTTC. The rearrangement links TRBV9 to TRBJ2-7; possible D gene TRBD1, 5 bases. V shed 4 bases and J shed 2 bases, with 13 bases lying between them. This CDR3 has 14 residues. The germline CDR1 and CDR2 sequences are SGDLS and YYNGEE.

On this clonotype itself: Compared with germline, one end of the junction differs, possibly owing to a read error. The chain uses TRBV18 and TRBJ1-5; the D is unclear. CDR1 and CDR2 from the germline V gene are KGHSH and LQKENI. The CDR3 sequence is 13 residues long. CDR3 sequence (DNA): TGTACCAGCTCGCATGCAAGTAATCAGCCCCAGCATTTT. Its protein is CTSSHASNQPQHF.